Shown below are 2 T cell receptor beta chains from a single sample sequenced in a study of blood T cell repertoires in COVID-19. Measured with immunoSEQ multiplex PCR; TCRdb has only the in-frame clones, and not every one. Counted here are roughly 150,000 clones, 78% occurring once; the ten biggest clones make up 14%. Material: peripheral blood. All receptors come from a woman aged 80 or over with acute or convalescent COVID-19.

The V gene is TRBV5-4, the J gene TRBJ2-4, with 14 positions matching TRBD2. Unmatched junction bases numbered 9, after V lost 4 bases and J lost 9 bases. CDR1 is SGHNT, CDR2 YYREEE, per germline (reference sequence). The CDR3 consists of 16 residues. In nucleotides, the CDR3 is TGTGCCAGCAGCCTCGGCGGGACTAGCGGGAGAGTCATTCAGTACTTC. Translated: CASSLGGTSGRVIQYF.

In nucleotides, the CDR3 is TGTGCCAGTAGTAGAGGGGGCTCGAATCTCTACGAGCAGTACTTC. It specifies CASSRGGSNLYEQYF. This rearrangement joins TRBV19 to TRBJ2-7; 7 nucleotides align to TRBD1. This CDR3 spans 15 amino acids. V lost 4 bases, J lost 3 bases, and 9 bases stayed unmatched. Germline V lookup: CDR1 LNHDA, CDR2 SQIVND (reference sequence).